Listed below are T cell receptor beta chains from one sample, sequenced in a study of early T cells in non-severe SARS-CoV-2 infection. TCRdb analysed the 5' RACE reads with MiXCR anew, one entry per CDR3 protein. The sample consists of more than 45,000 distinct CDR3 sequences, 12% of them appearing once. The material sequenced was whole blood. The source is an adult who was a healthcare worker with PCR-confirmed SARS-CoV-2 infection or an uninfected control (not recorded which). Each CDR3 is given with its conserved first and last residue. A D gene is named only where the DNA matches it firmly. Clone size is given for some rows only: seen once, a few or many times, or a class if the clone is expanded.

d_call,clone_size,j_call,v_call,cdr3_aa,cdr3_nt
-,few,TRBJ1-2,TRBV7-2,CASSLGGDGVIYTF,TGTGCCAGCAGCTTAGGGGGGGACGGCGTAATCTACACCTTC
-,few,TRBJ2-5,TRBV11-2,CASSFGGLETQYF,TGTGCCAGCAGCTTCGGAGGACTAGAGACCCAGTACTTC
-,many,TRBJ1-5,TRBV30,CAFSRGNNQPQHF,TGTGCCTTTTCGAGGGGCAACAATCAGCCCCAGCATTTT
TRBD2,-,TRBJ2-1,TRBV20-1,CSARRTSGSLGEQFF,TGCAGTGCTAGACGTACTAGCGGGAGTTTGGGTGAGCAGTTCTTC
TRBD2,-,TRBJ2-3,TRBV28,CASSFLAGILDTQYF,TGTGCCAGCAGTTTCCTAGCGGGAATCCTAGATACGCAGTATTTT
TRBD2,-,TRBJ2-1,TRBV6-1,CASSEPLEGTSDYNEQFF,TGTGCCAGCAGTGAACCCCTCGAAGGAACTAGCGACTACAATGAGCAGTTCTTC
-,-,TRBJ2-3,TRBV28,CASSLGVKAGATDTQYF,TGTGCCAGCAGTTTAGGGGTAAAAGCAGGGGCCACAGATACGCAGTATTTT
TRBD2,-,TRBJ2-1,TRBV6-1,CASRGGLAGVEQFF,TGTGCCAGCCGAGGGGGACTAGCGGGAGTCGAGCAGTTCTTC
-,-,TRBJ1-5,TRBV20-1,CSALEDGGRAQHF,TGCAGTGCCCTAGAAGACGGGGGACGGGCCCAGCATTTT
TRBD1,few,TRBJ1-2,TRBV7-8,CASSPRTGGLGGYTF,TGTGCCAGCAGCCCTAGGACAGGGGGATTGGGTGGCTACACCTTC
TRBD1,-,TRBJ2-3,TRBV5-1,CASSLSAPGQGGPTQYF,TGCGCCAGCAGCCTCTCCGCTCCGGGACAGGGGGGTCCAACGCAGTATTTT
-,-,TRBJ1-1,TRBV6-6,CASTRGNTEAFF,TGTGCCAGCACCCGTGGGAACACTGAAGCTTTCTTT
-,few,TRBJ2-6,TRBV5-1,CASSLDEGANVLTF,TGCGCCAGCAGCTTGGATGAGGGGGCCAACGTCCTGACTTTC
-,-,TRBJ1-1,TRBV28,CVSGVRGTEAFF,TGTGTCAGCGGAGTAAGGGGCACTGAAGCTTTCTTT
-,many,TRBJ2-7,TRBV7-9,CASRSGTYEQYF,TGTGCCAGCAGGTCCGGGACCTACGAGCAGTACTTC
-,-,TRBJ2-5,TRBV5-1,CASSLVVEKETQYF,TGCGCCAGCAGCTTGGTTGTCGAAAAAGAGACCCAGTACTTC
TRBD1,-,TRBJ2-1,TRBV30,CAWDRGRGNNEQFF,TGTGCCTGGGACAGGGGACGGGGGAACAATGAGCAGTTCTTC
-,many,TRBJ2-1,TRBV11-2,CASSSREGASSYNEQFF,TGTGCCAGCAGCTCCCGAGAAGGGGCGAGCTCCTACAATGAGCAGTTCTTC
-,-,TRBJ2-5,TRBV27,CASRPWQIQETQYF,TGTGCCAGCAGGCCCTGGCAGATCCAAGAGACCCAGTACTTC
-,-,TRBJ2-3,TRBV4-2,CASNHGGGRTDTQYF,TGTGCCAGCAACCACGGGGGAGGTCGGACAGATACGCAGTATTTT
-,few,TRBJ2-2,TRBV5-4,CASSLAAGPGELFF,TGTGCCAGCAGCTTGGCGGCAGGGCCCGGGGAGCTGTTTTTT
-,-,TRBJ2-1,TRBV5-4,CASSLGGARPDEQFF,TGTGCCAGCAGCTTGGGAGGGGCCAGGCCGGATGAGCAGTTCTTC